Below, one T cell receptor (beta chain) is given with its context. Its antigen remains unknown. The data derive from a study of brain T cells in children with intractable seizures. Whole-study findings and limits: Pre- and post-surgery blood differed in depth, so pre-surgery absences may be undersampling. Viral specificity was inferred only from CDR3 similarity; HCMV serostatus was unknown.

Sequenced by immunoSEQ multiplex PCR; TCRdb stores in-frame clones only, minus some. The sample has about 340,000 clones; approximately 93% are singletons. Between the trimmed V and J ends, which lost 3 bases and 9 bases, there was a span of 11 bases. The CDR3 is made up of 12 amino acids. Germline assignment: CDR1 MDHEN and CDR2 SYDVKM. Time point of the sample: blood from clinic visit 5 months post-surgery; TSC patient then seizure free. Surgery cases with the highest brain T cell transcript signatures were chosen for sequencing. Before surgery, patients took at least one anti-epileptic drug. The V gene is TRBV28, the J gene TRBJ1-2, with D possibly TRBD1 on 6 matching bases. This clonotype originated in a boy less than two years old with tuberous sclerosis and intractable seizures. The sequenced sample was peripheral blood, obtained approximately 5 months after surgery. CDR3 DNA sequence: TGTGCCAGCAGTTTGCCAGGGGCCCGCTACACCTTC. This encodes CASSLPGARYTF.